These 3 T cell receptor beta chains share one sample of origin, sequenced in a study of CD8 T cells in ankylosing spondylitis. TCRdb ran MiXCR on the 5' RACE reads and lists one entry per CDR3 protein. This repertoire shows more than 150,000 distinct CDR3 sequences, around a tenth found once; its top ten account for almost 30%. Material for sequencing was blood, either unsorted or a sorted T cell fraction (not recorded which). Receptor source: a male donor with ankylosing spondylitis or in good health (not recorded which).

In its sample, this clonotype was seen many times. V and J are TRBV5-1 and TRBJ1-6, with TRBD1 matching over 7 bases. The CDR3 covers 16 residues. Germline V gene data show CDR1 as SGHRS and CDR2 as YFSETQ. V was pared by 0 bases and J by 7 bases, with 7 bases of the junction left unmatched. The CDR3 spells CASSLDWTGTNSPLHF. CDR3 nucleotides: TGCGCCAGCAGCTTGGACTGGACAGGCACAAATTCACCCCTCCACTTT.

This clonotype has at least ten counts. The chain is built from TRBV28 and TRBJ2-6; 8 bases are shared with TRBD1. Trimming at V came to 11 bases and at J to 0 bases, leaving 6 bases not matched to a gene. Per germline, CDR1 MDHEN and CDR2 SYDVKM. The length of the CDR3 is 15 residues. This CDR3 reads CAEGQVRSGANVLTF. For the CDR3, the DNA is TGTGCCGAGGGACAGGTTCGCTCTGGGGCCAACGTCCTGACTTTC. Combining the CDR3 with reference TRBV28 and TRBJ2-6 gives the whole variable domain DVKVTQSSRYLVKRTGEKVFLECVQDMDHENMFWYRQDPGLGLRLIYFSYDVKMKEKGDIPEGYSVSREKKERFSLILESASTNQTSMYLCAEGQVRSGANVLTFGAGSRLTVL.

This clonotype occurred many times. The DNA for the CDR3 is TGTGCCAGCAGTTTTAAAGGGGACTATGGCTACACCTTC. Protein sequence: CASSFKGDYGYTF. This sequence joins TRBV27 and TRBJ1-2; D possibly corresponds to TRBD1 (5 bases). Germline-derived CDR1 and CDR2 are MNHEY and SMNVEV (reference sequence). V lost 3 bases to trimming and J lost 3 bases, with 8 bases between them. This CDR3 contains 13 residues.